The 30 T cell receptor beta chains given below trace back to one sample, sequenced in a study of human T cells and chemical hapten exposure. Time point here: patch test 2, 6 weeks after DPC sensitization. As for treatment: therapeutic diphenylcyclopropenone sensitization with weekly scalp DPC. TCRdb redid the calling of the RACE reads with MiXCR, one entry per CDR3 protein. The table records 70,000 to 90,000 distinct CDR3 sequences, more than 9% of them present only once. Material: whole blood, obtained in connection with sensitization to the hapten diphenylcyclopropenone (DPC). The source is a woman aged 50 to 65 with alopecia areata. Some clones in this sample may be carry-over from other donors' samples.

The sample holds a few counts of this clonotype. The rearrangement uses TRBV20-1 and TRBJ2-2; 9 positions match TRBD2. This CDR3 contains 15 residues. J lost 7 bases, V lost 1 base, and 7 bases had no gene match. CDR1 is DFQATT and CDR2 is SNEGSKA in the germline V gene (reference sequence). The CDR3 nucleotides are TGCAGTGCTAGAGTGGCGGGAGGGCCGAACGGGGAGCTGTTTTTT. Amino acid sequence: CSARVAGGPNGELFF.

The rearrangement uses TRBV6-5 and TRBJ2-5; no definite D call. There are 11 residues in the CDR3. In germline, CDR1 is MNHEY, CDR2 SVGAGI. Trimming shortened V by 6 bases and J by 4 bases, and 6 bases separated the two germline ends. Written as DNA, the CDR3 is TGTGCCAGCAGAGAGAGAGAGACCCAGTACTTC. Protein: CASRERETQYF.

This clonotype occurred many times. The CDR3 sequence is CASRGRLLGRGTQYF. As DNA, the CDR3 is TGTGCCAGCCGGGGCAGACTCCTGGGCCGAGGTACGCAGTATTTT. The rearrangement links TRBV28 to TRBJ2-3; D is possibly TRBD1 or TRBD2 (5 bases each). CDR3 length equals 15 residues. Germline assignment: CDR1 MDHEN and CDR2 SYDVKM. Trimming took 8 bases from V and 8 from J, leaving 23 bases between them.

This clonotype appeared a few times. The V gene is TRBV29-1, the J gene TRBJ2-2, with TRBD1 matching 7 bases. The CDR3 covers 14 residues. V dropped 4 bases and J dropped 0; count of bases not matched to a gene: 2. Germline CDR1 reads SQVTM; CDR2 reads ANQGSEA. CDR3 residues: CSVGQGANTGELFF. Written as DNA, the CDR3 is TGCAGCGTTGGCCAGGGGGCGAACACCGGGGAGCTGTTTTTT.

This clonotype was recorded many times. The rearrangement links TRBV7-9 to TRBJ1-1, with no clear D. This CDR3 region has 13 residues. Germline CDR1 and CDR2: SEHNR and FQNEAQ (reference sequence). Trimming took 5 bases from V and 4 from J, leaving 11 bases between them. The DNA of the CDR3 is TGTGCCAGCAGCCCTACGGGGTCCACTGAAGCTTTCTTT. It is translated as CASSPTGSTEAFF.

This clonotype occurred many times. The chain joins TRBV6-2 or TRBV6-3 to TRBJ2-1; TRBD2 agrees at 16 bases. The CDR3 runs 18 residues. In germline, CDR1 is MNHEY, CDR2 SVGEGT. V lost 7 bases to trimming and J lost 8 bases; unmatched junction nucleotides: 14. CDR3 DNA sequence: TGTGCCAGCACCACCATCCCGGGACTAGCGGGAGGGCCTGATGAGCAGTTCTTC. Amino acids: CASTTIPGLAGGPDEQFF.

This clonotype was counted a few times. The chain recombines TRBV6-5 with TRBJ1-5; perhaps TRBD1 as D (5 bases). Germline CDR1 and CDR2: MNHEY and SVGAGI. The CDR3 is 14 residues long. Trimming took off 5 bases at V and 3 bases at J, with 11 bases between the two ends. DNA of the CDR3: TGTGCCAGCAGTCTCCAGGGTTACAATCAGCCCCAGCATTTT. This gives the protein CASSLQGYNQPQHF.

In this sample, this clonotype turned up a few times. The genes are TRBV27 and TRBJ1-6; 8 bases are shared with TRBD1. The V gene end was trimmed by 6 bases and the J gene end by 7 bases; junction bases not matched to a gene: 5. This CDR3 contains 14 residues. Germline V gene data show CDR1 as MNHEY and CDR2 as SMNVEV (reference sequence). CDR3 amino acids: CASRRTGKNSPLHF. CDR3 sequence (DNA): TGTGCCAGCAGAAGGACAGGGAAAAATTCACCCCTCCACTTT.

This clonotype came up many times. The chain is built from TRBV5-1 and TRBJ2-7; either TRBD1 or TRBD2 may fit D (6 bases each). The V end was cut by 6 bases, the J end by 4 bases, with 17 bases between. The CDR3 covers 14 residues. Germline CDR1 and CDR2: SGHRS and YFSETQ. The DNA of the CDR3 is TGCGCCAGCACCGACTCTACAGGGAGGTACGAGCAGTACTTC. It is translated as CASTDSTGRYEQYF.

This clonotype was detected a few times. This chain connects TRBV4-1 to TRBJ1-1; 7 bases are shared with TRBD1. This CDR3 comprises 15 residues. V dropped 1 base and J dropped 6; count of bases not matched to a gene: 8. The germline V gene encodes CDR1 MGHRA and CDR2 YSYEKL. The CDR3: CASSQGTGRGAEAFF. Written as DNA, the CDR3 is TGCGCCAGCAGCCAAGGGACAGGTCGGGGGGCTGAAGCTTTCTTT.

This clonotype was found a few times. This chain connects TRBV2 to TRBJ1-2; the D gene is possibly TRBD1 (6 bases). The V end lost 2 bases, the J end lost 6 bases, and 10 bases lay between the germline ends. CDR3 length equals 13 residues. Germline-derived CDR1 and CDR2 are SNHLY and FYNNEI. This chain's CDR3 is CASSEQGRDGYTF. CDR3 DNA: TGTGCCAGCAGTGAACAGGGGAGAGATGGCTACACCTTC.

This clonotype was counted many times. The rearrangement uses TRBV20-1 and TRBJ1-5, with a possible D match to TRBD1 (5 bases). Germline V gene sequence: CDR1 DFQATT, CDR2 SNEGSKA (reference sequence). Trimming stripped 6 bases from V and 0 bases from J, with 15 bases between. CDR3 length: 15 residues. This CDR3 is CSAPRRGYSNQPQHF. The CDR3 bases are TGCAGTGCCCCCCGGAGGGGATATAGCAATCAGCCCCAGCATTTT.

This clonotype appeared many times. The genes are TRBV20-1 and TRBJ2-7; 7 bases agree with TRBD2. This CDR3 has 13 residues. Germline V gives CDR1 DFQATT, CDR2 SNEGSKA (reference sequence). Trimming cost V 1 base and J 6 bases; bases outside gene matches: 6. The CDR3 reads CSARGGDYGEQYF. The CDR3 bases are TGCAGTGCTAGAGGAGGGGACTACGGCGAGCAGTACTTC.

This rearrangement joins TRBV7-6 to TRBJ1-1; D ambiguous. V was trimmed by 3 bases and J by 0 bases, leaving 11 bases between them. The CDR3 covers 15 residues. CDR1 SGHVS and CDR2 FNYEAQ come from the germline V gene. The CDR3 sequence is CASSFSYGMNTEAFF. CDR3 coding DNA: TGTGCCAGCAGCTTTTCCTACGGTATGAACACTGAAGCTTTCTTT. The full variable domain, completed using reference TRBV7-6 and TRBJ1-1, is GAGVSQSPRYKVTKRGQDVALRCDPISGHVSLYWYRQALGQGPEFLTYFNYEAQQDKSGLPNDRFSAERPEGSISTLTIQRTEQRDSAMYRCASSFSYGMNTEAFFGQGTRLTVV.

In its sample, this clonotype was seen a few times. V usage is TRBV19 and J usage is TRBJ1-6; the D gene is possibly TRBD1 (5 bases). The V gene lost 5 bases and the J gene lost 8 bases, with 10 bases spanning the gap. Germline V gene sequence: CDR1 LNHDA, CDR2 SQIVND (reference sequence). CDR3 length: 13 residues. CDR3 coding DNA: TGTGCCAGTAGTCAAGGGACGGATTCACCCCTCCACTTT. It codes for CASSQGTDSPLHF. The whole variable domain, remainder taken from reference TRBV19 and TRBJ1-6, is DGGITQSPKYLFRKEGQNVTLSCEQNLNHDAMYWYRQDPGQGLRLIYYSQIVNDFQKGDIAEGYSVSREKKESFPLTVTSAQKNPTAFYLCASSQGTDSPLHFGNGTRLTVT.

This chain uses TRBV12-3 or TRBV12-4 with TRBJ1-5; maybe TRBD1 (6 bases). The CDR3 loop spans 14 amino acids. V was clipped by 6 bases and J by 2 bases, with 11 bases between them. CDR3 loop: CASSPQGGNQPQHF. In DNA form, the CDR3 reads TGTGCCAGCAGCCCACAGGGAGGCAATCAGCCCCAGCATTTT.

This clonotype was counted a few times. The genes are TRBV18 and TRBJ2-7; 11 bases agree with TRBD1. Germline assignment: CDR1 KGHSH and CDR2 LQKENI. The CDR3 contains 16 residues. V was clipped by 3 bases and J by 0 bases; unmatched bases: 4. The CDR3 coding sequence is TGTGCCAGCTCACCCCAAGGGACAGGGGGCTCCTACGAGCAGTACTTC. Its protein product is CASSPQGTGGSYEQYF.

In this sample, this clonotype turned up many times. The chain links TRBV27 to TRBJ2-7; D possibly corresponds to TRBD2 (5 bases). The germline CDR1 and CDR2 sequences are MNHEY and SMNVEV (reference sequence). CDR3 length equals 14 residues. V lost 5 bases and J lost 3, with 14 bases in between. The CDR3, as DNA: TGTGCCAGCAGTCGGTGGGGTCGGGACTACGAGCAGTACTTC. Protein: CASSRWGRDYEQYF.

This clonotype has just a few counts. The chain couples TRBV29-1 to TRBJ2-5, with TRBD1 matching over 9 bases. V dropped 8 bases and J dropped 5; count of bases not matched to a gene: 9. The CDR3 sequence is 13 residues long. Germline CDR1 SQVTM, CDR2 ANQGSEA. The CDR3 DNA is TGCAGCCTGAGGACAGGGGCAATGGAGACCCAGTACTTC. Amino acid sequence: CSLRTGAMETQYF.

This clonotype was detected only a few times. J is TRBJ1-5 and V is TRBV28; D is ambiguous. V lost 3 bases, J lost 2 bases, and 8 bases lay in between. Germline V gives CDR1 MDHEN, CDR2 SYDVKM. This CDR3 is built from 14 residues. CDR3 sequence (DNA): TGTGCCAGCAGTTTGCCGGGAGGCAATCAGCCCCAGCATTTT. Its translation is CASSLPGGNQPQHF.

At least ten counts were recorded for this clonotype. V usage is TRBV20-1 and J usage is TRBJ2-7; 10 bases are shared with TRBD2. The CDR3 runs 20 residues. V shed 3 bases, J shed 3 bases, and the junction held 23 bases outside the gene matches. CDR1 is DFQATT and CDR2 is SNEGSKA in the germline V gene (reference sequence). The CDR3 sequence is CSASAGGTSGIPGGRYEQYF. The CDR3 bases are TGCAGTGCTAGTGCCGGGGGAACTAGCGGGATCCCAGGGGGTCGCTACGAGCAGTACTTC.

Many counts were recorded for this clonotype. The rearrangement uses TRBV5-6 and TRBJ1-2; tentatively, D is TRBD1 (6 bases). V was trimmed by 2 bases and J by 7 bases, leaving 18 bases between them. Germline V lookup: CDR1 SGHDT, CDR2 YYEEEE. CDR3 length equals 15 residues. This chain's CDR3 is CASSLGQFLFSGYTF. The CDR3 nucleotides are TGTGCCAGCAGCTTAGGACAGTTTCTTTTCTCTGGCTACACCTTC. The full variable domain, rest sourced from reference TRBV5-6 and TRBJ1-2, is DAGVTQSPTHLIKTRGQQVTLRCSPKSGHDTVSWYQQALGQGPQFIFQYYEEEERQRGNFPDRFSGHQFPNYSSELNVNALLLGDSALYLCASSLGQFLFSGYTFGSGTRLTVV.

V gene TRBV6-2 or TRBV6-3 combines with J gene TRBJ2-7; either TRBD1 or TRBD2 may fit D (5 bases each). The V and J ends lost 6 bases and 7 bases respectively, with 16 bases between them. Per germline, CDR1 MNHEY and CDR2 SVGEGT. The CDR3 is 13 residues long. The CDR3: CASRGPGTQEQYF. Written as DNA, the CDR3 is TGTGCCAGCAGAGGACCGGGGACCCAAGAGCAGTACTTC.

This clonotype showed up many times. The V and J genes are TRBV7-2 and TRBJ2-1, with D possibly being TRBD1 (6 bases). CDR3 length: 14 residues. Per germline, CDR1 SGHTA and CDR2 FQGNSA. V was trimmed by 3 bases and J by 10 bases, leaving 16 bases between them. The CDR3 sequence is CASSFPSRGREQFF. CDR3 DNA sequence: TGTGCCAGCAGCTTTCCTAGCAGGGGCAGGGAGCAGTTCTTC.

The rearrangement joins TRBV3-1 to TRBJ1-4; 8 bases agree with TRBD1. The CDR3 loop spans 14 amino acids. V lost 4 bases to trimming and J lost 6 bases; unmatched junction nucleotides: 4. CDR1 is LGHDT and CDR2 is YNNKEL in the germline V gene (reference sequence). The CDR3 DNA sequence: TGTGCCAGCAGCCCGGACAGGGTTGATGAAAAACTGTTTTTT. It encodes CASSPDRVDEKLFF.

The table lists this clonotype with many counts. The J gene is TRBJ2-1, the V gene TRBV24-1; TRBD2 is a possible D gene (6 bases). CDR3 length: 14 amino acids. With 10 bases removed from V and 8 bases from J, the gap between germline ends came to 20 bases. Germline CDR1 and CDR2: KGHDR and SFDVKD. The CDR3 DNA follows: TGTGCCACGGGGCCCGGGAGAGGCGGCTATGAGCAGTTCTTC. The encoded protein is CATGPGRGGYEQFF.

This chain connects TRBV2 to TRBJ2-5; D is unclear. This CDR3 contains 12 residues. V gave up 4 bases and J gave up 5 bases, with 8 bases separating them. Germline V gives CDR1 SNHLY, CDR2 FYNNEI. CDR3 nucleotide sequence: TGTGCCAGCAGTGGGGTCATGGAGACCCAGTACTTC. It codes for CASSGVMETQYF.

The V and J genes are TRBV28 and TRBJ2-2; 10 bases agree with TRBD2. Germline CDR1 and CDR2: MDHEN and SYDVKM. The J segment lost 4 bases and the V segment lost 7 bases, leaving 6 bases of the junction unmatched. This CDR3 has 15 residues. The CDR3 region is CASMRLAGSTGELFF. In nucleotides, the CDR3 is TGTGCCAGCATGAGACTAGCGGGTAGCACCGGGGAGCTGTTTTTT. Drawing the rest from reference TRBV28 and TRBJ2-2, the complete variable domain is DVKVTQSSRYLVKRTGEKVFLECVQDMDHENMFWYRQDPGLGLRLIYFSYDVKMKEKGDIPEGYSVSREKKERFSLILESASTNQTSMYLCASMRLAGSTGELFFGEGSRLTVL.

This clonotype was seen ten or more times. The rearrangement uses TRBV7-8 and TRBJ1-3; 8 nucleotides agree with TRBD1. J lost 0 bases, V lost 0 bases, and 7 bases had no gene match. There are 18 residues in the CDR3. Germline V gives CDR1 SGHVS, CDR2 FQNEAQ. This chain's CDR3 is CASSLAISQGVSGNTIYF. The CDR3 bases are TGTGCCAGCAGCTTAGCTATCTCACAGGGGGTCTCTGGAAACACCATATATTTT.

This clonotype is labeled as medium-sized. The chain employs TRBV20-1 and TRBJ2-1; 9 bases line up with TRBD1. Trimming took 6 bases from V and 9 from J; bases not matched to a gene: 12. The CDR3 runs 14 residues. The germline gives CDR1 DFQATT, CDR2 SNEGSKA (reference sequence). CDR3 DNA: TGCAGTGCCGAACAGGGGGCTGGGGGAAGTGAGCAGTTCTTC. Translation: CSAEQGAGGSEQFF.